The source of this T cell receptor (beta chain) is a study of cytomegalovirus exposure and HLA in healthy donors. The germline V gene encodes CDR1 SGHTA and CDR2 FQGNSA. V lost 4 bases, J lost 3 bases, and 9 bases stayed unmatched. This CDR3 contains 16 residues. The data were produced by immunoSEQ multiplex PCR, yet TCRdb's version contains in-frame clones alone and is incomplete. The sample lists 150,000 to 200,000 clones; around four fifths were seen once. V is TRBV7-2 and J is TRBJ2-7, with TRBD2 identical over 10 bases. The sequenced material came from PBMCs. This clonotype was obtained from a man between 25 and 39 years old in good health and CMV-seropositive. The CDR3: CASSSWTSGRLYEQYF. The CDR3 DNA sequence: TGTGCCAGCAGCTCGTGGACTAGCGGTCGGCTCTACGAGCAGTACTTC.